The 27 T cell receptor beta chains below were found in one sample sequenced in a study of blood T cell repertoires in COVID-19. Libraries were prepared by immunoSEQ multiplex PCR; TCRdb keeps only in-frame clonotypes and omits some of them. The sample contains 40,000 to 55,000 clones, 70% to 85% of which appear only once. The source material was peripheral blood. These TCRs come from a man aged 50-60 years with active COVID-19.

This clone was observed a few times. The V and J genes are TRBV15 and TRBJ2-7, with TRBD1 matching over 8 bases. The J segment lost 4 bases and the V segment lost 5 bases, leaving 4 bases of the junction unmatched. Germline V gives CDR1 LNHNV, CDR2 YYDKDF (reference sequence). This CDR3 spans 13 amino acids. CDR3 sequence: CATSWDRTYEQYF. The CDR3 DNA sequence: TGTGCCACCAGCTGGGACAGGACGTACGAGCAGTACTTC.

The V and J genes are TRBV16 and TRBJ1-2; TRBD1 agrees at 7 bases. Germline trimming cut 0 bases from V and 7 bases from J; bases unmatched to any gene: 8. The CDR3 extends over 15 amino acids. Germline V gene sequence: CDR1 KGHSY, CDR2 FQNENV. DNA of the CDR3: TGTGCCAGCAGCCAATCGTTCCGCCAGGGGGGTGGCTACACCTTC. Amino acid sequence: CASSQSFRQGGGYTF.

The chain recombines TRBV5-1 with TRBJ2-5; 8 bases are shared with TRBD1. Germline CDR1 and CDR2: SGHRS and YFSETQ. J gave up 4 bases and V 0 bases, and 5 bases lay outside the gene matches. The CDR3 covers 15 residues. As DNA, the CDR3 is TGCGCCAGCAGCTTGGGACAGGGGATTCGAGAGACCCAGTACTTC. Translating it yields CASSLGQGIRETQYF. Using reference TRBV5-1 and TRBJ2-5 for the parts outside the CDR3, the full variable domain is KAGVTQTPRYLIKTRGQQVTLSCSPISGHRSVSWYQQTPGQGLQFLFEYFSETQRNKGNFPGRFSGRQFSNSRSEMNVSTLELGDSALYLCASSLGQGIRETQYFGPGTRLLVL.

The chain recombines TRBV5-6 with TRBJ1-1, with D uncertain. CDR3 size: 13 residues. V dropped 0 bases and J dropped 2 bases, with 5 bases sitting between them. Germline lookup yields CDR1 SGHDT and CDR2 YYEEEE. DNA for the CDR3: TGTGCCAGCAGCTTGGGGGCAAACACTGAAGCTTTCTTT. Protein sequence: CASSLGANTEAFF.

The genes are TRBV7-6 and TRBJ2-3, with D hard to call. Looked up from germline, CDR1 is SGHVS and CDR2 is FNYEAQ. Trimming cost V 9 bases and J 7 bases, with 11 bases left between them. The length of the CDR3 is 11 residues. The CDR3, as DNA: TGTGCCAGTTCATCCCAGAATACGCAGTATTTT. Translated: CASSSQNTQYF. The full variable domain, its missing parts supplied by reference TRBV7-6 and TRBJ2-3, is GAGVSQSPRYKVTKRGQDVALRCDPISGHVSLYWYRQALGQGPEFLTYFNYEAQQDKSGLPNDRFSAERPEGSISTLTIQRTEQRDSAMYRCASSSQNTQYFGPGTRLTVL.

The chain carries TRBV7-9 and TRBJ2-7; 7 positions match TRBD2. The V and J ends lost 1 base and 0 bases, in that order; junction bases with no gene match: 6. Germline V CDR1 and CDR2: SEHNR, FQNEAQ (reference sequence). This CDR3 contains 16 residues. The CDR3 loop reads CASSLVALAASYEQYF. DNA for the CDR3: TGTGCCAGCAGCTTAGTGGCCCTAGCGGCCTCCTACGAGCAGTACTTC.

This chain joins TRBV4-1 and TRBJ1-4; 7 bases are shared with TRBD1. This CDR3 has 18 residues. CDR1 is MGHRA and CDR2 is YSYEKL in the germline V gene. With V trimmed by 1 base and J by 7 bases, 15 bases remained unmatched. CDR3 bases: TGCGCCAGCAGCCAAGGAGGACAGTTCAGGGGGGTTATTGAAAAACTGTTTTTT. Protein sequence: CASSQGGQFRGVIEKLFF.

The chain carries TRBV28 and TRBJ1-6; D possibly corresponds to TRBD1 (6 bases). Germline CDR1 reads MDHEN; CDR2 reads SYDVKM. V was trimmed by 8 bases and J by 3 bases, leaving 11 bases between them. The CDR3 runs 14 residues. The CDR3 reads CASRGQSYNSPLHF. The CDR3 DNA follows: TGTGCCAGCCGTGGACAGAGCTATAATTCACCCCTCCACTTT.

The chain uses TRBV5-1 and TRBJ2-2, with D tentatively TRBD1 (6 bases). This CDR3 contains 15 residues. Looked up from germline, CDR1 is SGHRS and CDR2 is YFSETQ. Deletions cut 3 bases from V and 4 bases from J, with 13 bases between. The CDR3 reads CASSSRGRGTGELFF. The CDR3 nucleotides are TGCGCCAGCAGCTCCAGGGGAAGGGGCACCGGGGAGCTGTTTTTT.

This clone was observed a few times. The chain joins TRBV7-8 to TRBJ2-7; tentative D call: TRBD2 (6 bases). The V gene's germline CDR1 is SGHVS and CDR2 FQNEAQ. The CDR3 sequence is 13 residues long. The V gene lost 5 bases and the J gene lost 4 bases, with 12 bases spanning the gap. The CDR3 DNA reads TGTGCCAGCAGCCGGGTACGGGGGTACGAGCAGTACTTC. Translation: CASSRVRGYEQYF.

The chain joins TRBV24-1 to TRBJ1-4; 10 bases are a match to TRBD1. Unmatched junction bases numbered 11, after V lost 3 bases and J lost 5 bases. The V gene's germline CDR1 is KGHDR and CDR2 SFDVKD. The CDR3 contains 18 residues. Written as DNA, the CDR3 is TGTGCCACCAGTGATCCAGGGACAGGGGCGCCGAACAATGAAAAACTGTTTTTT. Its protein product is CATSDPGTGAPNNEKLFF.

The chain has TRBV28 and TRBJ2-5; 9 nucleotides agree with TRBD2. Germline V CDR1 and CDR2: MDHEN, SYDVKM. V trimming: 3 bases; J trimming: 13 bases; junction bases outside the gene matches: 15. This CDR3 contains 15 residues. The CDR3 reads CASSLRPTGTSPWYF. The CDR3 bases are TGTGCCAGCAGTTTGAGGCCAACCGGGACTAGCCCGTGGTACTTC. Using reference TRBV28 and TRBJ2-5 for the parts outside the CDR3, the full variable domain is DVKVTQSSRYLVKRTGEKVFLECVQDMDHENMFWYRQDPGLGLRLIYFSYDVKMKEKGDIPEGYSVSREKKERFSLILESASTNQTSMYLCASSLRPTGTSPWYFGPGTRLLVL.

The chain links TRBV5-5 to TRBJ1-1; no clear D gene. The CDR3 has 13 amino acids. CDR1 and CDR2 (germline): SGHKS, YYEKEE (reference sequence). V lost 9 bases, J lost 0 bases, and 12 bases lay in between. The CDR3, as DNA: TGTGCCACCGCCGGGTTTGTGAACACTGAAGCTTTCTTT. This sequence encodes CATAGFVNTEAFF. Full variable domain (missing parts from reference TRBV5-5 and TRBJ1-1): DAGVTQSPTHLIKTRGQQVTLRCSPISGHKSVSWYQQVLGQGPQFIFQYYEKEERGRGNFPDRFSARQFPNYSSELNVNALLLGDSALYLCATAGFVNTEAFFGQGTRLTVV.

This clone was observed once. The chain links TRBV18 to TRBJ2-5, with TRBD1 identical over 7 bases. Looked up from germline, CDR1 is KGHSH and CDR2 is LQKENI. J gave up 4 bases and V 3 bases, and 8 bases lay outside the gene matches. The CDR3 contains 15 residues. CDR3 in DNA: TGTGCCAGCTCACCCGTACAGGGGCCCAGAGAGACCCAGTACTTC. It encodes CASSPVQGPRETQYF.

The chain employs TRBV7-2 and TRBJ1-6; D unresolved. Trimming took 0 bases from V and 5 from J, leaving 8 bases between them. CDR1 SGHTA and CDR2 FQGNSA come from the germline V gene. The CDR3 covers 15 residues. The CDR3 here is CASSLAYRNNSPLHF. As DNA, the CDR3 is TGTGCCAGCAGCTTAGCTTACAGAAATAATTCACCCCTCCACTTT.

The rearrangement links TRBV18 to TRBJ1-2; D gene ambiguous. The V gene lost 2 bases and the J gene lost 4 bases, with 8 bases spanning the gap. Germline CDR1 reads KGHSH; CDR2 reads LQKENI. The length of the CDR3 is 13 residues. CDR3 amino acids: CASSPNAGYGYTF. DNA of the CDR3: TGTGCCAGCTCACCAAACGCAGGCTATGGCTACACCTTC.

V gene TRBV10-3 combines with J gene TRBJ1-5, with D possibly TRBD1 on 5 matching bases. This CDR3 has 14 residues. V lost 6 bases to trimming and J lost 2 bases, with 11 bases between them. CDR1 ENHRY and CDR2 SYGVKD come from the germline V gene. For the CDR3, the DNA is TGTGCCATCAGCCAGGGAACAGGCAATCAGCCCCAGCATTTT. This sequence encodes CAISQGTGNQPQHF.

The chain uses TRBV14 and TRBJ1-4; a possible D gene is TRBD1 (5 bases). The CDR3 consists of 12 residues. Trimming stripped 2 bases from V and 8 bases from J, with 6 bases between. CDR1 is SGHDN and CDR2 is FVKESK in the germline V gene. CDR3 in amino acids: CASSQRGEKLFF. The DNA of the CDR3 is TGTGCCAGCAGCCAAAGGGGAGAAAAACTGTTTTTT.

This chain uses TRBV5-1 with TRBJ2-7; 11 nucleotides match TRBD1. CDR1 SGHRS and CDR2 YFSETQ come from the germline V gene. CDR3 length: 14 amino acids. J was trimmed by 4 bases and V by 5 bases; bases with no gene match: 5. DNA for the CDR3: TGCGCCAGCAGAGCCGGGACAGGGGGGTACGAGCAGTACTTC. It translates to CASRAGTGGYEQYF.

This chain joins TRBV4-1 and TRBJ2-1, with 8 bases matching TRBD1. Germline V gene sequence: CDR1 MGHRA, CDR2 YSYEKL. V lost 2 bases and J lost 9; bases outside the gene matches: 6. The CDR3 loop spans 14 amino acids. The CDR3 reads CASSQTTGVGEQFF. DNA of the CDR3: TGCGCCAGCAGCCAAACGACAGGGGTTGGTGAGCAGTTCTTC.

The J gene is TRBJ1-4, the V gene TRBV15; no clear D. This CDR3 has 13 residues. Looked up from germline, CDR1 is LNHNV and CDR2 is YYDKDF (reference sequence). Trimming cost V 2 bases and J 7 bases, with 8 bases left between them. CDR3 loop: CATSRRGSEKLFF. In DNA form, the CDR3 reads TGTGCCACCAGCAGACGGGGTAGTGAAAAACTGTTTTTT.

The rearrangement links TRBV5-1 to TRBJ1-2; D unclear. CDR3 length: 13 amino acids. V was pared by 2 bases and J by 1 base, with 6 bases between. Germline-derived CDR1 and CDR2 are SGHRS and YFSETQ. The CDR3 region is CASSFNYNYGYTF. In nucleotides, the CDR3 is TGCGCCAGCAGCTTTAATTATAACTATGGCTACACCTTC.

This chain uses TRBV5-1 with TRBJ2-7; 9 positions agree with TRBD1. Germline V CDR1 and CDR2: SGHRS, YFSETQ. J was trimmed by 5 bases and V by 0 bases; bases with no gene match: 9. This CDR3 region has 16 residues. Here the CDR3 reads CASSLGQGVTWDEQYF. In nucleotides, the CDR3 is TGCGCCAGCAGCTTGGGACAGGGGGTAACCTGGGACGAGCAGTACTTC.

The chain carries TRBV10-1 and TRBJ1-4; TRBD1 matches at 7 bases. Germline CDR1 and CDR2: WNHNN and SYGVQD (reference sequence). After removal of 10 bases from V and 0 bases from J, the junction contained 11 bases not matched to a gene. The CDR3 sequence is 16 residues long. CDR3 coding DNA: TGCGCCAACCCGGGACAGATATACGCAACTAATGAAAAACTGTTTTTT. This sequence encodes CANPGQIYATNEKLFF.

The chain carries TRBV7-6 and TRBJ2-7; 9 bases are a match to TRBD2. The germline V gene has CDR1 SGHVS and CDR2 FNYEAQ. The CDR3 totals 16 residues. The ends lost 6 bases at V and 3 bases at J; junction bases unmatched: 12. This CDR3 is CASSPRMAGGNYEQYF. CDR3 coding DNA: TGTGCCAGCAGTCCCCGGATGGCGGGGGGGAACTACGAGCAGTACTTC. The complete variable domain, with remaining parts taken from reference TRBV7-6 and TRBJ2-7, reads GAGVSQSPRYKVTKRGQDVALRCDPISGHVSLYWYRQALGQGPEFLTYFNYEAQQDKSGLPNDRFSAERPEGSISTLTIQRTEQRDSAMYRCASSPRMAGGNYEQYFGPGTRLTVT.

The chain employs TRBV28 and TRBJ2-2; D might be TRBD1 (6 bases). Germline V gene data show CDR1 as MDHEN and CDR2 as SYDVKM. The ends were cut back, 6 bases at V and 5 bases at J, with 10 bases in the middle. The CDR3 spans 13 residues. The CDR3 DNA reads as TGTGCCAGCAGGTCAGGGGTTACCGGGGAGCTGTTTTTT. As protein: CASRSGVTGELFF.

The V and J genes are TRBV5-6 and TRBJ2-7, with 9 bases lining up with TRBD1. This CDR3 contains 15 residues. V shed 4 bases and J 1 base; nucleotides not matched to a gene: 6. Germline CDR1 and CDR2: SGHDT and YYEEEE. The CDR3 region is CASSRRTGVSYEQYF. CDR3 sequence (DNA): TGTGCCAGCAGCCGCCGGACAGGGGTGTCCTACGAGCAGTACTTC.